This is a list of T cell receptor beta chains from one sample in a study of Ad26.COV2.S vaccination and SARS-CoV-2 variants. Sequenced by immunoSEQ multiplex PCR; TCRdb stores in-frame clones only, minus some. The table includes some 520,000 clones, roughly 87% detected once. This specimen consisted of peripheral blood, obtained in a trial of Ad26.COV2.S vaccine versus placebo. Receptors were obtained from a person aged 18-60 years who received the Ad26.COV2.S COVID-19 vaccine or a placebo. Each CDR3 is given with its conserved first and last residue. The D gene is left open where the match is weak. Clone size appears in some rows only: once, few, many, or a class for an expanded clone.

D	size	J	V	DNA	CDR3
NA	NA	TRBJ1-4	TRBV25-1	TGTGCCAGCAGTTTCACAGGGACCGGAAAACTGTTTTTT	CASSFTGTGKLFF
NA	NA	TRBJ2-7	TRBV5-1	TGCGCCAGCAGCGTGAGAGTAGGAGCCTACGAGCAGTACTTC	CASSVRVGAYEQYF
TRBD1	NA	TRBJ1-5	TRBV19	TGTGCCAGTAGTACGGGACAGGGGGTTGATCAGCCCCAGCATTTT	CASSTGQGVDQPQHF
NA	NA	TRBJ2-3	TRBV9	TGTGCCAGCAGCCCAGGCTTCCGCAGAGATACGCAGTATTTT	CASSPGFRRDTQYF
NA	NA	TRBJ1-6	TRBV9	TGTGCCAGCAGCGTATCGAGGAATAATTCACCCCTCCACTTT	CASSVSRNNSPLHF
NA	NA	TRBJ2-4	TRBV15	TGTGCCACCAGCAGAGATGAGGGAAGGGCCAAAAACATTCAGTACTTC	CATSRDEGRAKNIQYF
NA	NA	TRBJ2-7	TRBV21-1	TGTGCCGCCGAACAGGGGGCTCCCTACGAGCAGTACTTC	CAAEQGAPYEQYF
NA	NA	TRBJ2-7	TRBV7-2	TGTGCCAGCAGCTTAGGAGGGGGGCCATACTACGAGCAGTACTTC	CASSLGGGPYYEQYF
TRBD2	NA	TRBJ2-1	TRBV30	TGTGCCTGGAGTGTAGGGGGCGGGAGGGCCCCCTACAATGAGCAGTTCTTC	CAWSVGGGRAPYNEQFF
NA	few	TRBJ1-5	TRBV27	TGTGCCAGCAGCCGCGGACAAGGGGGTCAGCCCCAGCATTTT	CASSRGQGGQPQHF
NA	few	TRBJ1-2	TRBV28	TGTGCCAGCAGTTTGTTAAATGGGGGAGGATATGGCTACACCTTC	CASSLLNGGGYGYTF
NA	NA	TRBJ2-1	TRBV29-1	TGCAGCGTTCGGAGTGCGTCCTACAATGAGCAGTTCTTC	CSVRSASYNEQFF
NA	NA	TRBJ2-3	TRBV28	TGTGCCAGCAGTTTCGTGTTCGGGACCCTAAGCACAGATACGCAGTATTTT	CASSFVFGTLSTDTQYF
NA	NA	TRBJ2-1	TRBV18	TGTGCCAGCTCCCCGAGGGATGAGCAGTTCTTC	CASSPRDEQFF
TRBD1	NA	TRBJ2-7	TRBV27	TGTGCCAGCAGAAGGACAGGGGGCGGCTACGAGCAGTACTTC	CASRRTGGGYEQYF
TRBD1	NA	TRBJ2-2	TRBV19	TGTGCCAGTAGTACCGCCCCGGACAGGGGGAGGACCGGGGAGCTGTTTTTT	CASSTAPDRGRTGELFF
TRBD1	NA	TRBJ2-7	TRBV7-8	TGTGCCAGCAGCGCCCAACAGGGGAGCTCCTACGAGCAGTACTTC	CASSAQQGSSYEQYF